The next 26 T cell receptor beta chains were all read from a single sample in a study of CD8 T cells in ankylosing spondylitis. TCRdb re-analysed the 5' RACE reads in MiXCR, keeping a single row per CDR3 protein. This sample carries roughly 150,000 distinct CDR3 sequences, around 8.9% of them seen once, and the ten largest clones take approximately 16%. Sequencing used blood, either unsorted or a sorted T cell fraction (not recorded which). All receptors come from a female donor with ankylosing spondylitis or in good health (not recorded which).

This clonotype was seen ten or more times. The chain is built from TRBV12-3 or TRBV12-4 and TRBJ2-7; no reliable D call. Trimming pared 6 bases from V and 4 bases from J, leaving 16 bases between. This CDR3 contains 14 residues. CDR3 in DNA: TGTGCCAGCAGCGCCCAAAGGACCGAATACGAGCAGTACTTC. This translates into CASSAQRTEYEQYF.

The chain has TRBV12-3 or TRBV12-4 and TRBJ2-2; D unresolved. Trimming took 5 bases from V and 0 from J, leaving 13 bases between them. The CDR3 covers 16 residues. The CDR3 sequence is CASSLAETANTGELFF. For the CDR3, the DNA is TGTGCCAGCAGTCTTGCGGAGACCGCGAACACCGGGGAGCTGTTTTTT.

This clonotype was counted at least ten times. The V call is TRBV29-1, the J call TRBJ1-1; TRBD1 is a possible D gene (5 bases). Germline loops: CDR1 SQVTM, CDR2 ANQGSEA. The CDR3 length is 18 residues. V was pared by 0 bases and J by 4 bases, with 24 bases between. The DNA of the CDR3 is TGCAGCGTTGAAGATGCTGTGAGGGCAGGGCCAAGATTCACTGAAGCTTTCTTT. This encodes CSVEDAVRAGPRFTEAFF.

The CDR3 sequence is CASSLGWTGGRYEQYF. CDR3 sequence (DNA): TGTGCCAGCAGCTTAGGCTGGACTGGCGGGAGATACGAGCAGTACTTC. The chain is built from TRBV7-6 and TRBJ2-7; 7 bases are shared with TRBD2. V was pared by 1 base and J by 4 bases, with 10 bases of the junction left unmatched. The CDR3 loop spans 16 amino acids. The germline CDR1 and CDR2 sequences are SGHVS and FNYEAQ.

The gene calls are TRBV4-2 and TRBJ2-5; 13 nucleotides agree with TRBD2. J gave up 0 bases and V 4 bases, and 14 bases lay outside the gene matches. Looked up from germline, CDR1 is LGHNA and CDR2 is YNFKEQ. The length of the CDR3 is 20 residues. CDR3 in DNA: TGTGCCAGCAGCCCAGGACTAGCGGGAGAGTCAGCGTCGTACCAAGAGACCCAGTACTTC. Its protein is CASSPGLAGESASYQETQYF.

This clonotype was detected many times. The V and J genes are TRBV7-2 and TRBJ1-1; D uncertain. V was clipped by 1 base and J by 5 bases, with 17 bases between them. CDR1 SGHTA and CDR2 FQGNSA come from the germline V gene. The CDR3 runs 16 residues. CDR3 loop: CASSLGLLGRRTEAFF. In DNA form, the CDR3 reads TGTGCCAGCAGCTTAGGACTACTAGGTCGAAGGACTGAAGCTTTCTTT.

At least ten counts were recorded for this clonotype. The CDR3 DNA is TGTGCCAGCAGCCGGGACAGCTCCTACGAGCAGTACTTC. Residues: CASSRDSSYEQYF. This chain links TRBV19 with TRBJ2-7, with 7 bases matching TRBD1. The CDR3 loop spans 13 amino acids. J lost 0 bases, V lost 9 bases, and 5 bases had no gene match. CDR1 is LNHDA, CDR2 SQIVND, per germline (reference sequence).

Only a few counts were recorded for this clonotype. The chain combines TRBV30 with TRBJ2-2, with unresolved D. Germline values: CDR1 GTSNPN, CDR2 SVGIG (reference sequence). CDR3 size: 13 residues. The germline V and J ends were trimmed by 3 bases and 2 bases, with 7 bases remaining between them. The CDR3 DNA reads as TGTGCCTGGAGGGGGATAAACACCGGGGAGCTGTTTTTT. This sequence encodes CAWRGINTGELFF.

CDR3 DNA: TGTGCCAGCAGTTTAGCCCTAGCGGGAGGGCCCGGCGACACAGATACGCAGTATTTT. Encoded protein: CASSLALAGGPGDTDTQYF. The V and J genes are TRBV12-3 or TRBV12-4 and TRBJ2-3; 12 nucleotides line up with TRBD2. This CDR3 has 19 amino acids. The V and J ends lost 0 bases and 2 bases, in that order; junction bases with no gene match: 9.

The gene calls are TRBV28 and TRBJ1-5; 9 bases agree with TRBD1. The germline gives CDR1 MDHEN, CDR2 SYDVKM. This CDR3 contains 14 residues. The junction had 6 bases not matched to a gene; V was cut back by 6 bases and J by 6 bases. Written as DNA, the CDR3 is TGTGCCAGCAGCCCACAGGGGGCGGGTCAGCCCCAGCATTTT. Translating it yields CASSPQGAGQPQHF.

The chain links TRBV20-1 to TRBJ2-7, with TRBD2 identical over 9 bases. The CDR3 consists of 14 residues. Per the germline V gene, CDR1 is DFQATT and CDR2 is SNEGSKA (reference sequence). Germline trimming cut 3 bases from V and 3 bases from J; bases unmatched to any gene: 6. The CDR3 nucleotides read TGCAGTGCTAGGTTCGTGCGGGAGGGCTACGAGCAGTACTTC. Residues: CSARFVREGYEQYF.

CDR3 DNA sequence: TGTGCCAGCAGTGAAAACCCCCTAGGTGGGTATGAGCAGTTCTTC. It encodes CASSENPLGGYEQFF. The chain is built from TRBV6-1 and TRBJ2-1; D uncertain. The CDR3 is 15 amino acids. Trimming left V 2 bases short and J 8 bases short, with 16 bases between. CDR1 is MNHNS, CDR2 SASEGT, per germline.

This clonotype showed up many times. This chain joins TRBV6-5 and TRBJ1-2, with a tentative D call TRBD1 (5 bases). Trimming cost V 5 bases and J 3 bases, with 13 bases left between them. CDR1 and CDR2 from the germline V gene are MNHEY and SVGAGI. There are 14 residues in the CDR3. CDR3 nucleotides: TGTGCCAGCAGTCATTCGGGGGGATACTATGGCTACACCTTC. Encoded protein: CASSHSGGYYGYTF.

This clonotype was observed a single time. The chain is built from TRBV15 and TRBJ2-3, with D hard to call. CDR1 LNHNV and CDR2 YYDKDF come from the germline V gene (reference sequence). The CDR3 is 13 residues long. With 1 base removed from V and 4 bases from J, the gap between germline ends came to 6 bases. The CDR3 DNA is TGTGCCACCAGCAGAGTAGTGCCAGATACGCAGTATTTT. Translated, it gives CATSRVVPDTQYF.

A few counts support this clonotype. The V and J genes are TRBV27 and TRBJ1-5; 8 bases are a match to TRBD1. Germline V lookup: CDR1 MNHEY, CDR2 SMNVEV (reference sequence). This CDR3 comprises 16 residues. J gave up 2 bases and V 5 bases, and 8 bases lay outside the gene matches. For the CDR3, the DNA is TGTGCCAGCAGTCCATCAGGGGGCAATGGCAATCAGCCCCAGCATTTT. It encodes CASSPSGGNGNQPQHF.

This clonotype appeared many times. The V gene is TRBV29-1, the J gene TRBJ2-1, with D tentatively TRBD2 (7 bases). Germline V gives CDR1 SQVTM, CDR2 ANQGSEA. The CDR3 consists of 14 residues. The germline V and J ends were trimmed by 7 bases and 3 bases, with 16 bases remaining between them. The CDR3 spells CSASGGQIYNEQFF. DNA of the CDR3: TGCAGCGCTAGCGGAGGACAGATCTACAATGAGCAGTTCTTC.

This chain links TRBV27 with TRBJ2-7; D is unresolved. V was trimmed by 2 bases and J by 2 bases, leaving 16 bases between them. Germline V gives CDR1 MNHEY, CDR2 SMNVEV (reference sequence). The CDR3 runs to 16 residues. The CDR3 sequence is CASSLGPRASTYEQYF. The CDR3 bases are TGTGCCAGCAGTTTAGGTCCTCGCGCTTCGACCTACGAGCAGTACTTC.

Only a few counts were recorded for this clonotype. The genes are TRBV4-3 and TRBJ2-1; TRBD2 matches 12 bases. V shed 0 bases and J 8 bases; nucleotides not matched to a gene: 8. The CDR3 extends over 17 amino acids. The germline V gene has CDR1 LGHNA and CDR2 YSLEER. The CDR3 loop reads CASSQDPVTSGSYEQFF. CDR3 bases: TGCGCCAGCAGCCAAGATCCCGTGACTAGCGGGAGTTATGAGCAGTTCTTC.

This clonotype was counted at least ten times. The CDR3 sequence: CSVQQGNTGELFF. Written as DNA, the CDR3 is TGCAGCGTTCAACAGGGTAACACCGGGGAGCTGTTTTTT. The rearrangement joins TRBV29-1 to TRBJ2-2; D might be TRBD1 (6 bases). Deletions cut 5 bases from V and 2 bases from J, with 9 bases between. The CDR3 is 13 residues long. The germline V gene encodes CDR1 SQVTM and CDR2 ANQGSEA.

This clonotype was counted only a few times. This chain uses TRBV6-6 with TRBJ2-7; D is unclear. V was shortened by 5 bases and J by 1 base, with 9 bases between the two germline ends. Germline assignment: CDR1 MNHNY and CDR2 SVGAGI (reference sequence). The length of the CDR3 is 13 residues. Here the CDR3 DNA reads TGTGCCAGCAGTCAGGACGGTTCCTACGAGCAGTACTTC. Translation: CASSQDGSYEQYF.

This clonotype was detected only once. Germline is not matched at one junction end, which may reflect a read error. The CDR3 sequence is CASSGRDRRYEHYF. CDR3 in DNA: TGTGCCAGCTCAGGTCGGGACAGGCGGTACGAGCACTACTTC. The gene calls are TRBV2 and TRBJ2-7, with 8 bases aligning to TRBD1. Looked up from germline, CDR1 is SNHLY and CDR2 is FYNNEI. This CDR3 spans 14 amino acids.

This clonotype was found a few times. V is TRBV11-2 and J is TRBJ2-7; D perhaps matches TRBD1 (6 bases). Germline CDR1 reads SGHAT; CDR2 reads FQNNGV. The CDR3 has 16 residues. V lost 4 bases and J lost 2, with 18 bases in between. The CDR3 DNA reads TGTGCCAGCAGCTCCCCTCAGGGGTTTTCCACCTACGAGCAGTACTTC. Translating gives CASSSPQGFSTYEQYF.

V gene TRBV10-3 combines with J gene TRBJ2-1, with a possible D match to TRBD1 (6 bases). Germline CDR1 ENHRY, CDR2 SYGVKD. Trimming removed 0 bases at V and 2 bases at J, with 11 bases between. The CDR3 covers 16 residues. The CDR3 DNA reads TGTGCCATCAGTGAGTCGAAACAGGGCCCCTACAATGAGCAGTTCTTC. Protein product: CAISESKQGPYNEQFF.

The CDR3 bases are TGCAGCGTTGCACAGGGTGAGCAGTACTTC. Translated, it gives CSVAQGEQYF. V and J are TRBV29-1 and TRBJ2-7; possible D gene TRBD1, 6 bases. Looked up from germline, CDR1 is SQVTM and CDR2 is ANQGSEA. Deletions cut 4 bases from V and 7 bases from J, with 8 bases between. The CDR3 loop spans 10 amino acids.

This clonotype was counted between two and nine times. In DNA form, the CDR3 reads TGTGCCACCAGCAGAGTTACCAACACTGAAGCTTTCTTT. Residues: CATSRVTNTEAFF. The chain couples TRBV15 to TRBJ1-1; D ambiguous. CDR1 and CDR2 (germline): LNHNV, YYDKDF (reference sequence). CDR3 length equals 13 residues. Trimming cost V 1 base and J 2 bases, with 5 bases left between them.

There are a few counts of this clonotype. This chain joins TRBV5-5 and TRBJ2-1; TRBD2 might be the D (6 bases). The ends were cut back, 6 bases at V and 1 base at J, with 23 bases in the middle. CDR1 SGHKS and CDR2 YYEKEE come from the germline V gene (reference sequence). This CDR3 region has 18 residues. The CDR3 sequence is CASTLRVGLAISYNEQFF. DNA for the CDR3: TGTGCCAGCACCCTAAGGGTCGGGCTAGCGATTTCCTACAATGAGCAGTTCTTC.